This is a list of T cell receptor beta chains from one sample in a study of T cell responses to AZD1222 COVID-19 vaccine. Clones were read by immunoSEQ multiplex PCR, and TCRdb kept only the in-frame ones, dropping some. The repertoire has 100,000 or so clones, 80% to 90% of them found once; the top ten carry about two fifths. This material consisted of peripheral blood, taken 28 days after the second AZD1222 dose. The receptors shown here come from an adult who received the AZD1222 COVID-19 vaccine. CDR3s include the opening cysteine and the closing phenylalanine or tryptophan. The D gene is left open where the match is weak. The listing skips clone size in some rows; elsewhere it reads once, few, many or a size class.

d_call	v_call	j_call	clone_size	cdr3_nt	cdr3_aa
TRBD1	TRBV6-4	TRBJ1-2	.	TGTGCCAGCAGTGACTCGGGAACAGGGGGTGCCGGCTACACCTTC	CASSDSGTGGAGYTF
TRBD2	TRBV5-1	TRBJ2-1	once	TGCGCCAGTAATATACAACCGGGACTAGCGGACAATGAGCAGTTCTTC	CASNIQPGLADNEQFF
.	TRBV6-2/TRBV6-3	TRBJ2-7	.	TGTGCCAGCAGTCCCCGGGGGACCCTAACCTACGAGCAGTACTTC	CASSPRGTLTYEQYF
.	TRBV24-1	TRBJ2-1	.	TGTGCCACCAGTGATTTTCGGGGGAATATCGATGAGCAGTTCTTC	CATSDFRGNIDEQFF
TRBD1	TRBV11-3	TRBJ2-1	.	TGTGCCAGCAGCCGGGACAGCGACAATGAGCAGTTCTTC	CASSRDSDNEQFF
.	TRBV28	TRBJ1-4	.	TGTGCCAGCATCCATTCCGGCGGTTCTGGGAATGAAAAACTGTTTTTT	CASIHSGGSGNEKLFF
.	TRBV5-1	TRBJ2-7	.	TGCGCCAGCAGCTTGACGGTCAGCTCCTACGAGCAGTACTTC	CASSLTVSSYEQYF
TRBD2	TRBV19	TRBJ2-1	.	TGTGCCAGTAGTTTTCTCGGGACTAGCGATGAGCAGTTCTTC	CASSFLGTSDEQFF
TRBD1	TRBV28	TRBJ1-4	.	TGTGCCAGCAGCGAAGCCGGGACAGGGAATGAAAAACTGTTTTTT	CASSEAGTGNEKLFF
.	TRBV27	TRBJ2-2	.	TGTGCCAGCAGTTTAAGCGTCGGGGAGCTGTTTTTT	CASSLSVGELFF
TRBD1	TRBV9	TRBJ1-2	.	TGTGCCAGCAGCGTACAGGACAGGGGATCTATCGGCTATGGCTACACCTTC	CASSVQDRGSIGYGYTF